Shown below are 18 T cell receptor beta chains from a single sample sequenced in a study of blood T cell repertoires in COVID-19. The repertoire was sequenced with immunoSEQ multiplex PCR; TCRdb's copy has only in-frame clones and lacks some. The data contain approximately 190,000 clones, around 80% of them singletons. Sequenced input: peripheral blood. The receptors come from a man aged 55 to 70 with acute or convalescent COVID-19.

The chain carries TRBV7-2 and TRBJ1-6; D might be TRBD1 (6 bases). Per the germline V gene, CDR1 is SGHTA and CDR2 is FQGNSA. This CDR3 contains 16 residues. V lost 11 bases, J lost 4 bases, and 21 bases lay in between. The CDR3 protein is CAATSGTLTYNSPLHF. For the CDR3, the DNA is TGTGCCGCAACCTCCGGGACACTTACTTATAATTCACCCCTCCACTTT.

The chain recombines TRBV3-1 (or the pseudogene TRBV3-2) with TRBJ1-6; TRBD1 agrees at 11 bases. The germline V gene encodes CDR1 LGHDT and CDR2 YNNKEL (reference sequence). The CDR3 consists of 17 residues. After removal of 5 bases from V and 7 bases from J, the junction contained 10 bases not matched to a gene. This CDR3 is CASSAGTGGVWNSPLHF. CDR3 bases: TGTGCCAGCAGCGCGGGGACAGGGGGGGTGTGGAATTCACCCCTCCACTTT.

The chain recombines TRBV9 with TRBJ2-1, with 7 bases matching TRBD2. The CDR3 spans 14 residues. The V and J ends lost 4 bases and 8 bases, in that order; junction bases with no gene match: 9. The germline gives CDR1 SGDLS, CDR2 YYNGEE. This CDR3 reads CASSPRTRVHEQFF. The CDR3 nucleotides read TGTGCCAGCAGCCCCCGGACTAGGGTCCATGAGCAGTTCTTC.

This chain joins TRBV27 and TRBJ1-3; 7 bases line up with TRBD1. The germline CDR1 and CDR2 sequences are MNHEY and SMNVEV (reference sequence). The CDR3 sequence is 16 residues long. The trim removed 7 bases at V and 0 bases at J, leaving 9 bases unmatched. DNA for the CDR3: TGTGCCAGCACCTTGACAGGGCGCTACTCTGGAAACACCATATATTTT. Protein product: CASTLTGRYSGNTIYF.

This clone was counted only a few times. The rearrangement links TRBV14 to TRBJ2-1; D may be TRBD2 (5 bases). V shed 2 bases and J shed 8 bases, with 10 bases lying between them. Looked up from germline, CDR1 is SGHDN and CDR2 is FVKESK. The CDR3 extends over 13 amino acids. The CDR3 bases are TGTGCCAGCAGCCAATGGGCCGGGGATGAGCAGTTCTTC. Encoded protein: CASSQWAGDEQFF.

V is TRBV7-2 and J is TRBJ1-5, with 9 bases lining up with TRBD1. The V gene's germline CDR1 is SGHTA and CDR2 FQGNSA. The CDR3 is made up of 15 amino acids. V was clipped by 1 base and J by 6 bases; unmatched bases: 4. CDR3 amino acids: CASSLETGGGQPQHF. CDR3 in DNA: TGTGCCAGCAGCTTAGAGACAGGGGGGGGTCAGCCCCAGCATTTT.

The chain couples TRBV6-2 or TRBV6-3 to TRBJ1-1; 7 bases map to TRBD1. From germline, CDR1 is MNHEY and CDR2 SVGEGT. V was clipped by 3 bases and J by 0 bases; unmatched bases: 13. This CDR3 has 18 amino acids. CDR3 nucleotides: TGTGCCAGCAGTTATGACAGGGCCAACCATTTGATGAACACTGAAGCTTTCTTT. This codes for CASSYDRANHLMNTEAFF.

The J gene is TRBJ2-7, the V gene TRBV18, with TRBD2 matching 7 bases. The V gene end was trimmed by 2 bases and the J gene end by 3 bases; junction bases not matched to a gene: 4. CDR1 is KGHSH and CDR2 is LQKENI in the germline V gene. The CDR3 is made up of 14 amino acids. CDR3 loop: CASSPLGGDYEQYF. The CDR3 coding sequence is TGTGCCAGCTCACCATTGGGGGGGGACTACGAGCAGTACTTC.

The rearrangement joins TRBV6-6 to TRBJ2-7; weak D call: TRBD2 (6 bases). Germline V gene sequence: CDR1 MNHNY, CDR2 SVGAGI (reference sequence). The CDR3 totals 16 residues. V was shortened by 6 bases and J by 3 bases, with 21 bases between the two germline ends. CDR3 bases: TGTGCCAGCAGCCCTAGACTAGACAGTATTCTCTACGAGCAGTACTTC. Amino acids: CASSPRLDSILYEQYF.

The V call is TRBV7-2, the J call TRBJ2-7; D unclear. Looked up from germline, CDR1 is SGHTA and CDR2 is FQGNSA. The CDR3 totals 14 residues. Between the trimmed V and J ends, which lost 1 base and 0 bases, there was a span of 7 bases. CDR3 protein: CASSLEPYSYEQYF. The CDR3 nucleotides read TGTGCCAGCAGCTTAGAGCCCTACTCCTACGAGCAGTACTTC.

The rearrangement joins TRBV9 to TRBJ2-3, with TRBD2 as a possible D gene (6 bases). Germline CDR1 and CDR2: SGDLS and YYNGEE. The CDR3 has 14 residues. V lost 4 bases and J lost 2, with 11 bases in between. This CDR3 reads CASSTRTNTDTQYF. The CDR3 DNA follows: TGTGCCAGCAGCACACGGACTAACACAGATACGCAGTATTTT.

The rearrangement uses TRBV7-9 and TRBJ2-7; no reliable D call. Germline-derived CDR1 and CDR2 are SEHNR and FQNEAQ (reference sequence). V was trimmed by 1 base and J by 9 bases, leaving 19 bases between them. The CDR3 sequence is 15 residues long. DNA for the CDR3: TGTGCCAGCAGCTTAGGAACAGTCCCCCTACCCGGGCAGTACTTC. Amino acid sequence: CASSLGTVPLPGQYF.

This sequence joins TRBV11-3 and TRBJ2-1, with 9 bases aligning to TRBD2. Losses at the gene ends were 5 bases for V and 6 bases for J; bases not matched to a gene: 5. The CDR3 covers 14 residues. The germline V gene has CDR1 SGHNT and CDR2 YENEEA. The CDR3 reads CASSPPSGANEQFF. The DNA for the CDR3 is TGTGCCAGCAGCCCGCCTAGCGGGGCCAATGAGCAGTTCTTC.

This clone appeared once. V and J are TRBV25-1 and TRBJ1-2, with 12 bases fitting TRBD1. J lost 6 bases, V lost 6 bases, and 5 bases had no gene match. This CDR3 has 14 residues. Looked up from germline, CDR1 is MGHDK and CDR2 is SYGVNS. CDR3 protein: CASSRGQGANGYTF. The DNA of the CDR3 is TGTGCCAGCAGCAGGGGACAGGGGGCTAATGGCTACACCTTC.

The chain carries TRBV7-9 and TRBJ1-3; D not resolved. The CDR3 contains 15 residues. V was pared by 3 bases and J by 4 bases, with 13 bases between. The germline V gene encodes CDR1 SEHNR and CDR2 FQNEAQ (reference sequence). CDR3 coding DNA: TGTGCCAGCAGCTTTGGCTATTCGGGAGGAAACACCATATATTTT. This gives the protein CASSFGYSGGNTIYF.

The chain couples TRBV20-1 to TRBJ2-1; 7 nucleotides match TRBD2. Germline V gene data show CDR1 as DFQATT and CDR2 as SNEGSKA (reference sequence). The junction had 5 bases not matched to a gene; V was cut back by 6 bases and J by 9 bases. The CDR3 covers 11 residues. DNA of the CDR3: TGCAGTGCCGGACTAGTCTTTGAGCAGTTCTTC. This gives the protein CSAGLVFEQFF.

The chain has TRBV20-1 and TRBJ2-3; the D is unclear. V lost 3 bases to trimming and J lost 2 bases, with 12 bases between them. The length of the CDR3 is 14 residues. Germline loops: CDR1 DFQATT, CDR2 SNEGSKA (reference sequence). CDR3 amino acids: CSASQRTDTDTQYF. The CDR3 nucleotides are TGCAGTGCTAGTCAACGTACAGACACAGATACGCAGTATTTT.

The rearrangement uses TRBV5-6 and TRBJ2-4; D is perhaps TRBD1 (5 bases). The germline gives CDR1 SGHDT, CDR2 YYEEEE. Trimming took off 4 bases at V and 15 bases at J, with 14 bases between the two ends. The CDR3 is 11 amino acids. Here the CDR3 DNA reads TGTGCCAGCAGCCTAGGGGTTTTGACGTACTTC. It specifies CASSLGVLTYF.